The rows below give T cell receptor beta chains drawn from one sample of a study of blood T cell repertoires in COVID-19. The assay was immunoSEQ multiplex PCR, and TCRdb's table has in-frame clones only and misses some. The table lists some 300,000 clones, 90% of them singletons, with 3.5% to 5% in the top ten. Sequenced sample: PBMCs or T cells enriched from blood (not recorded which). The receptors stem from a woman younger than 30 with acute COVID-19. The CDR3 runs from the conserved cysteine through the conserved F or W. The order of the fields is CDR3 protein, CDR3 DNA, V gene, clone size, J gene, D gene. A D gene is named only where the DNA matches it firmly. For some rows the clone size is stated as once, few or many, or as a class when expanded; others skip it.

cdr3_aa: CASSGIEDTF
cdr3_nt: TGTGCCAGCAGCGGAATCGAGGACACCTTC
v_call: TRBV11-2
clone_size: NA
j_call: TRBJ1-2
d_call: NA

cdr3_aa: CATSDRDRGGELFF
cdr3_nt: TGTGCCACCAGTGACCGGGACAGGGGCGGGGAGCTGTTTTTT
v_call: TRBV24-1
clone_size: NA
j_call: TRBJ2-2
d_call: TRBD1

cdr3_aa: CASRSTGTGNSYGYTF
cdr3_nt: TGTGCCAGCAGGTCAACCGGGACAGGAAACTCCTATGGCTACACCTTC
v_call: TRBV25-1
clone_size: NA
j_call: TRBJ1-2
d_call: TRBD1

cdr3_aa: CASSYQIRGEAFF
cdr3_nt: TGTGCCAGCAGTTACCAAATCCGGGGTGAAGCTTTCTTT
v_call: TRBV6-5
clone_size: NA
j_call: TRBJ1-1
d_call: NA

cdr3_aa: CASWGGHFSDEQYF
cdr3_nt: TGTGCCAGCTGGGGCGGACACTTCTCGGACGAGCAGTACTTC
v_call: TRBV14
clone_size: once
j_call: TRBJ2-7
d_call: NA

cdr3_aa: CATSPRGGYYGYTF
cdr3_nt: TGTGCCACCAGCCCCAGAGGGGGATACTATGGCTACACCTTC
v_call: TRBV15
clone_size: few
j_call: TRBJ1-2
d_call: NA

cdr3_aa: CATSDPVDRALGQETQYF
cdr3_nt: TGTGCCACCAGTGACCCCGTGGACAGGGCTTTAGGACAAGAGACCCAGTACTTC
v_call: TRBV24-1
clone_size: once
j_call: TRBJ2-5
d_call: TRBD1

cdr3_aa: CASSVEIAESSYEQYF
cdr3_nt: TGTGCCAGCAGCGTAGAAATAGCGGAAAGCTCCTACGAGCAGTACTTC
v_call: TRBV9
clone_size: NA
j_call: TRBJ2-7
d_call: NA

cdr3_aa: CASSLKTSGTDTQYF
cdr3_nt: TGTGCCAGCAGCTTGAAAACTAGCGGGACAGATACGCAGTATTTT
v_call: TRBV5-4
clone_size: once
j_call: TRBJ2-3
d_call: TRBD2

cdr3_aa: CASSAQAISGNTIYF
cdr3_nt: TGTGCCAGCAGCGCACAGGCGATCTCTGGAAACACCATATATTTT
v_call: TRBV9
clone_size: NA
j_call: TRBJ1-3
d_call: NA

cdr3_aa: CASSSGQLNTEAFF
cdr3_nt: TGTGCCAGCAGTTCGGGACAGTTGAACACTGAAGCTTTCTTT
v_call: TRBV28
clone_size: NA
j_call: TRBJ1-1
d_call: TRBD1

cdr3_aa: CASSLSPGGNTEAFF
cdr3_nt: TGTGCCAGCAGTTTATCACCAGGGGGGAACACTGAAGCTTTCTTT
v_call: TRBV27
clone_size: NA
j_call: TRBJ1-1
d_call: TRBD1

cdr3_aa: CASSEVGDSRYGYTF
cdr3_nt: TGTGCCAGCAGCGAAGTCGGGGACAGTCGCTATGGCTACACCTTC
v_call: TRBV9
clone_size: NA
j_call: TRBJ1-2
d_call: TRBD1

cdr3_aa: CASSEDRTGGGYEQYF
cdr3_nt: TGTGCCAGCAGTGAAGACAGGACAGGGGGCGGTTACGAGCAGTACTTC
v_call: TRBV6-1
clone_size: NA
j_call: TRBJ2-7
d_call: TRBD1

cdr3_aa: CASSLQGGLSNQPQHF
cdr3_nt: TGTGCCAGCAGCTTACAGGGAGGGTTGAGCAATCAGCCCCAGCATTTT
v_call: TRBV7-2
clone_size: NA
j_call: TRBJ1-5
d_call: NA

cdr3_aa: CASSRTGTLADTQYF
cdr3_nt: TGTGCCAGCAGCCGGACGGGGACTTTGGCAGATACGCAGTATTTT
v_call: TRBV3-1/TRBV3-2
clone_size: NA
j_call: TRBJ2-3
d_call: NA

cdr3_aa: CAISEQNVQGSNQPQHF
cdr3_nt: TGTGCCATCAGTGAACAGAATGTACAGGGGAGCAATCAGCCCCAGCATTTT
v_call: TRBV10-3
clone_size: NA
j_call: TRBJ1-5
d_call: TRBD1

cdr3_aa: CASRGLYSNQPQHF
cdr3_nt: TGTGCCAGCAGAGGACTGTATAGCAATCAGCCCCAGCATTTT
v_call: TRBV6-5
clone_size: NA
j_call: TRBJ1-5
d_call: NA

cdr3_aa: CASSQSTGLVTPNEKLFF
cdr3_nt: TGTGCCAGCAGCCAATCGACAGGCCTCGTCACCCCCAATGAAAAACTGTTTTTT
v_call: TRBV7-8
clone_size: NA
j_call: TRBJ1-4
d_call: NA

cdr3_aa: CASTDRGRAGYTF
cdr3_nt: TGTGCCAGCACCGACAGGGGCCGGGCTGGCTACACCTTC
v_call: TRBV6-5
clone_size: NA
j_call: TRBJ1-2
d_call: TRBD1